What follows describes a single TCR beta chain. The junction shows a germline mismatch at one end, possibly a read error. The CDR3 runs 15 residues. From germline, CDR1 is SNHLY and CDR2 FYNNEI. This entry comes from a study of neurological immune-mediated disorders. In TCRdb, the 5' RACE reads were re-called with MiXCR into one record per CDR3 protein. The sample has 40,000 to 50,000 distinct CDR3 sequences, about 9.4% seen once. This receptor was taken from a woman between 40 and 50 years old with HTLV-1-associated myelopathy (HAM/TSP). The sequencing input was PBMCs. The chain uses TRBV2 and TRBJ2-7; weak D call: TRBD1 (5 bases). CDR3 residues: CASSEGVTSSYEQYF. DNA of the CDR3: TGTGCCAGCAGCGAAGGGGTGACAAGCTCCTACGAGCAGTACTTC.